This TCR beta chain was identified during a study of tumor-infiltrating lymphocytes in primary liver carcinoma listed by TCRdb under 2017. In terms of the full investigation: Between late 2015 and early 2016, several patients in China with histopathologically diagnosed primary liver carcinoma had surgical resection. Of the five patients, three men and two women aged 30 to 69 years, four had hepatocellular carcinoma and one had combined HCC and intrahepatic cholangiocarcinoma. The tumors of the five patients were staged as T1-T3 N0M0, with maximum diameters ranging from roughly 4 to 10 cm. Roughly 3.5 to 8 million productive TCRbeta reads were obtained per sample, and no significant difference in read depth was found between tissue types. For each liver tumor, the study sampled five regions along with adjacent normal tissue and blood, and applied TCRbeta repertoire sequencing, expression microarrays and whole-exome sequencing. A total of 35 or so specimens from 5 patients underwent TCRbeta repertoire sequencing, comprising 25 tumor regions, 5 adjacent noncancerous liver tissues and 5 peripheral blood samples. Reproducibility between technical replicate repertoires was high, with correlation coefficients above 0.95 and mean shared-clone rates roughly 0.87. Overall study outcomes, separate from this receptor: Bulk unsorted samples precluded comparing CD4+ and CD8+ T cell repertoires. With just a few patients in the study, the authors point out that the findings should be validated in a larger study. The top 250 clones accounted for a significantly greater share of the repertoire in tumors than in blood (p = 0.039). Because sequencing covered only the TCR beta chain and unpaired alpha chains were not captured, true repertoire diversity is likely underestimated. Pairs of tumor regions showed greater repertoire overlap (mean around 35%) than tumor-adjacent pairs (roughly 17%) or tumor-blood pairs (roughly 14%), which is consistent with antigen-driven expansion.

TRIzol reagent was used to extract blood RNA from unsorted whole blood, while the DNeasy Blood & Tissue kit provided the germline DNA. At the time of sampling, the patients were treatment-naive and had chronic HBV infection. About 3.7 milliliters of peripheral blood were collected into K2EDTA tubes before surgery. On this clonotype itself: Which antigen it targets is not known. Compared with germline, one end of the junction differs, possibly owing to a read error.

TCRbeta-specific cDNA was reverse-transcribed from approximately 500 ng total RNA using a constant-region primer and ProtoScript II reverse transcriptase. Construction of the TCRbeta libraries relied on three nested rounds of multiplex PCR, following a slightly modified ARM-PCR procedure. Each of the first two PCR rounds ran for approximately 10 cycles using multiplex TRBV1-TRBV30 forward primers together with a Cbeta reverse primer. Sample barcodes and Illumina adapters were added in a final 25-cycle PCR with Deep VentR polymerase. Before sequencing, amplicons of 200-500 bp were gel-purified using a QIAquick gel extraction kit. TCRbeta amplicons were sequenced on an Illumina HiSeq 2500 with 250-bp paired-end reads. Processing in the source paper ran as follows. Trimmomatic v0.33 was used to quality-trim the reads, and FLASH v1.2.11 was used to merge paired reads so that full CDR3 sequences could be recovered. V, D and J germline segments were assigned to the rearranged TCRbeta sequences using MiGEC v1.2.1b. Clonotype statistics and Shannon-Wiener diversity indices were computed with VDJtools v1.0.0. To reduce sampling bias, subsequent analyses other than the diversity analysis used only the 250 most abundant clonotypes in each sample. TCRdb reanalyzed the raw reads on its own, using fastp at Q25 for trimming and MiXCR for clone calling, and kept in-frame beta chains. Each CDR3 protein appears once, grouped with its most common genes and DNA. The V and J calls were determined by TCRdb, not by the authors. Across this sample there are about 300,000 distinct CDR3 sequences, with over 55% seen only once. More than 8.5% of the sample lies in the top ten.

The CDR3, from cysteine to phenylalanine, totals 18 residues. Only CDR3 DNA remains: 54 bases, in frame from the first base. Via the germline V gene (reference sequence), CDR1 is SGHAT and CDR2 FQDESV. The sequence is built from TRBV11-1 and TRBJ2-5; 8 bases in between match TRBD1. Material for sequencing was peripheral blood. The origin of this receptor is a middle-aged man with primary liver carcinoma and hepatitis B virus infection. The sequenced DNA is TGTGTCAGCAGCTGGGGACAGGAAACTGGGGCTTCGACAGAGACCCAGTACTTC. Its protein is CVSSWGQETGASTETQYF. The CDR3, completed at both ends by the reference TRBV11-1 and TRBJ2-5 genes, gives the full variable domain EAEVAQSPRYKITEKSQAVAFWCDPISGHATLYWYRQILGQGPELLVQFQDESVVDDSQLPKDRFSAERLKGVDSTLKIQPAELGDSAMYLCVSSWGQETGASTETQYFGPGTRLLVL.